These T cell receptor beta chains were read from a single sample in a study of blood T cell repertoires in COVID-19. Using immunoSEQ multiplex PCR, the repertoire was profiled, and TCRdb retains in-frame clones only, with some absent. Here the sample spans about 360,000 clones, roughly 86% being singletons. The specimen sequenced was peripheral blood. The receptors originated from a human donor with acute or convalescent COVID-19. The donor label of this sample is uncertain. Both conserved end residues are part of each CDR3. Fields, in order: V gene, CDR3 length, clone size, J gene, D gene, CDR3 DNA, CDR3 protein. D genes are given only for firm matches. Size is omitted from some rows. Given values are once, few, many or a class for expanded clones.

TRBV15	13	-	TRBJ2-7	TRBD1	TGTGCCACCAGCCGAAGACAGGGATCCGAGCAGTACTTC	CATSRRQGSEQYF
TRBV7-2	14	-	TRBJ2-7	TRBD1	TGTGCCAGCAGCTTTGGGACAGGGAAGTACGAGCAGTACTTC	CASSFGTGKYEQYF
TRBV18	16	-	TRBJ2-1	TRBD2	TGTGCCAGCTCACCAAGGCTAGCGGGGACAAGGGATGAGCAGTTCTTC	CASSPRLAGTRDEQFF
TRBV7-9	14	-	TRBJ1-1	TRBD1	TGTGCCAGCAGTCTGGACAGGGAAAACACTGAAGCTTTCTTT	CASSLDRENTEAFF
TRBV19	16	-	TRBJ2-1	TRBD2	TGTGCCAGTAGTAGGACCGGGACTAGACTCTACAATGAGCAGTTCTTC	CASSRTGTRLYNEQFF
TRBV11-2	13	-	TRBJ1-5	-	TGTGCCAGCAGCTTACACAGGGCCCAGCCCCAGCATTTT	CASSLHRAQPQHF
TRBV5-6	14	-	TRBJ1-1	-	TGTGCCAGCAGCTTGGAACGGGGAGACACTGAAGCTTTCTTT	CASSLERGDTEAFF
TRBV7-2	18	-	TRBJ2-7	TRBD1	TGTGCCAGCAGCTTCCGGCGCCCACAGGGGGGTAGGTCCTACGAGCAGTACTTC	CASSFRRPQGGRSYEQYF
TRBV3-1/TRBV3-2	14	-	TRBJ2-3	TRBD2	TGTGCCAGCAGCTTAGCGGGTGAAACAGATACGCAGTATTTT	CASSLAGETDTQYF
TRBV3-1/TRBV3-2	15	-	TRBJ2-3	-	TGTGCCAGCAGCCTTCACCCAGGGACCGGGGGTACGCAGTATTTT	CASSLHPGTGGTQYF
TRBV28	16	-	TRBJ2-6	-	TGTGCCAGCCGGGGGGCGGGAAACTCTGGGGCCAACGTCCTGACTTTC	CASRGAGNSGANVLTF
TRBV5-4	14	-	TRBJ1-2	-	TGTGCCAGCAGCACCGACAGAGGTGCCTATGGCTACACCTTC	CASSTDRGAYGYTF
TRBV9	16	-	TRBJ2-2	-	TGTGCCAGCAGCGTAGCTACAGGGACGAACACCGGGGAGCTGTTTTTT	CASSVATGTNTGELFF
TRBV28	12	few	TRBJ1-1	-	TGTGCCAGCAAACTAGCCTACACTGAAGCTTTCTTT	CASKLAYTEAFF
TRBV24-1	13	-	TRBJ1-2	-	TGTGCCACCAGTGACCTTTCAGTACATGGCTACACCTTC	CATSDLSVHGYTF
TRBV7-8	15	-	TRBJ1-5	TRBD1	TGTGCCAGCAGCACCACAGGGGGCGGCAATCAGCCCCAGCATTTT	CASSTTGGGNQPQHF
TRBV28	16	-	TRBJ1-3	-	TGTGCCAGCAGTTTCCCCCGGACAGCCTCTGGAAACACCATATATTTT	CASSFPRTASGNTIYF
TRBV6-5	13	-	TRBJ1-2	TRBD1	TGTGCCAGCAAAGGACAGGGACGCTATGGCTACACCTTC	CASKGQGRYGYTF
TRBV5-8	14	few	TRBJ1-5	-	TGTGCCAGCAGCCATGGGGGGGGTTATCAGCCCCAGCATTTT	CASSHGGGYQPQHF
TRBV6-6	15	-	TRBJ1-2	-	TGTGCCAGCAGTTACGCGACAGCTCCTAACTATGGCTACACCTTC	CASSYATAPNYGYTF
TRBV6-4	14	-	TRBJ1-6	-	TGTGCCAGCAGTGTAATACAGGGTAACTCACCCCTCCACTTT	CASSVIQGNSPLHF
TRBV29-1	13	many	TRBJ1-5	TRBD1	TGCAGCGTTGTGGGGACAGGGAATCAGCCCCAGCATTTT	CSVVGTGNQPQHF
TRBV7-9	14	-	TRBJ1-4	-	TGTGCCAGCAGCAACCGGGAGGGAAATGAAAAACTGTTTTTT	CASSNREGNEKLFF
TRBV6-5	14	-	TRBJ2-5	TRBD1	TGTGCCAGCAGGGCCGGGACAGGGGGAGAGACCCAGTACTTC	CASRAGTGGETQYF
TRBV2	15	few	TRBJ1-4	TRBD1	TGTGCCAGCAGAGGTCGACAGGGGTTAAATGAAAAACTGTTTTTT	CASRGRQGLNEKLFF
TRBV2	15	-	TRBJ1-2	TRBD1	TGTGCCAGCAGTGTCCCGGGACAGGGAGGAGGTGGCTACACCTTC	CASSVPGQGGGGYTF
TRBV9	16	-	TRBJ2-3	TRBD2	TGTGCCAGCAGCGTAGAGGTGCGGGGGGGGGCAGATACGCAGTATTTT	CASSVEVRGGADTQYF
TRBV5-1	15	once	TRBJ1-1	-	TGCGCCAGCAGCTGGCTGAGGGGACACAACACTGAAGCTTTCTTT	CASSWLRGHNTEAFF
TRBV3-1/TRBV3-2	14	few	TRBJ1-4	-	TGTGCCAGCAGCAACCGACAGACGAGTGAAAAACTGTTTTTT	CASSNRQTSEKLFF
TRBV6-4	16	-	TRBJ2-3	TRBD2	TGTGCCAGCAGCGAGTCTAGCGGGGGATCGACAGATACGCAGTATTTT	CASSESSGGSTDTQYF
TRBV7-9	15	-	TRBJ1-6	-	TGTGCCAGCAGTTCCTCCGGACAAAGGAATTCACCCCTCCACTTT	CASSSSGQRNSPLHF
TRBV2	13	-	TRBJ1-1	-	TGTGCCAGCAGTGAGGGCAGAGTCACTGAAGCTTTCTTT	CASSEGRVTEAFF
TRBV28	15	few	TRBJ1-2	-	TGTGCCAGCAGTACCCGTGGCAGGGCGAACTATGGCTACACCTTC	CASSTRGRANYGYTF
TRBV2	15	once	TRBJ2-1	TRBD2	TGTGCCAGCAGTGAAAGGGGACTAGCGGGATCTGAGCAGTTCTTC	CASSERGLAGSEQFF
TRBV5-5	13	-	TRBJ1-2	-	TGTGCCAGCAGCTTACGCCAGGACTATGGCTACACCTTC	CASSLRQDYGYTF
TRBV7-9	15	few	TRBJ2-3	-	TGTGCCAGCAGCTTCTTTCGCGGGATCACAGATACGCAGTATTTT	CASSFFRGITDTQYF
TRBV18	14	-	TRBJ1-2	-	TGTGCCAGCTCACCAGGCAGTACTAACTATGGCTACACCTTC	CASSPGSTNYGYTF
TRBV18	15	-	TRBJ2-2	-	TGTGCCAGCTCACCCGGACTAAGGAACACCGGGGAGCTGTTTTTT	CASSPGLRNTGELFF
TRBV13	12	-	TRBJ2-7	-	TGTGCCAGCAGCCGTAGCTCCTACGAGCAGTACTTC	CASSRSSYEQYF
TRBV11-2	14	-	TRBJ1-3	-	TGTGCCAGCAGAACAGGGCTGGGGGGAAACACCATATATTTT	CASRTGLGGNTIYF
TRBV29-1	13	-	TRBJ2-1	TRBD1	TGCAGCGTTCTCCGACAGGGGGCCTATGAGCAGTTCTTC	CSVLRQGAYEQFF
TRBV30	13	-	TRBJ1-5	-	TGTGCCTGGAGCCCAGACAGGTTTCAGCCCCAGCATTTT	CAWSPDRFQPQHF
TRBV2	16	once	TRBJ2-1	TRBD1	TGTGCCAGCAGGCAACAGGGGACCCTCTCCTACAATGAGCAGTTCTTC	CASRQQGTLSYNEQFF
TRBV20-1	15	-	TRBJ2-1	TRBD1	TGCAGTGCTAGTGCCATTGAGGGGGCAAACAATGAGCAGTTCTTC	CSASAIEGANNEQFF
TRBV5-4	16	once	TRBJ2-4	-	TGTGCCAGCAGCTTGGGGCTTGGGGGGGGCCAGAACATTCAGTACTTC	CASSLGLGGGQNIQYF
TRBV27	17	-	TRBJ2-7	TRBD2	TGTGCCAGCAGTTTTGACAGATTAGCGGGATTCGGGTACGAGCAGTACTTC	CASSFDRLAGFGYEQYF
TRBV7-9	15	-	TRBJ1-1	TRBD1	TGTGCCAGCAGTCGTCTCGGACAGGGTCCGAGCGGAGCTTTCTTT	CASSRLGQGPSGAFF
TRBV19	15	-	TRBJ1-5	-	TGTGCCAGTAGTGAACAGGCAAAACTGAATCAGCCCCAGCATTTT	CASSEQAKLNQPQHF
TRBV3-1/TRBV3-2	16	-	TRBJ1-3	-	TGTGCCAGCAGTCCTCGGGGTGGTCACTCTGGAAACACCATATATTTT	CASSPRGGHSGNTIYF
TRBV2	15	-	TRBJ2-4	-	TGTGCCAGCAAGGGGCAGGGTCTAGCCAAAAACATTCAGTACTTC	CASKGQGLAKNIQYF
TRBV6-1	15	-	TRBJ1-5	-	TGTGCCAGCAGTGAGAGGGAGGTGGCGGATCAGCCCCAGCATTTT	CASSEREVADQPQHF
TRBV11-2	15	-	TRBJ1-1	TRBD1	TGTGCCAGCAGCTTAGCCGGGACAGGGGGCGCCGAAGCTTTCTTT	CASSLAGTGGAEAFF
TRBV29-1	17	-	TRBJ2-3	-	TGCAGCGTTGAAGATCCTGGGGCAGGGTCCCATACAGATACGCAGTATTTT	CSVEDPGAGSHTDTQYF
TRBV3-1/TRBV3-2	19	-	TRBJ2-1	TRBD2	TGTGCCAGCAGCCAAACAGGACTAGCGGGGGGTCCATCCTACAATGAGCAGTTCTTC	CASSQTGLAGGPSYNEQFF
TRBV6-6	17	-	TRBJ2-6	-	TGTGCCAGCAGTCACCCAAAAGGGGCGGCTGGGGCCAACGTCCTGACTTTC	CASSHPKGAAGANVLTF
TRBV5-1	15	-	TRBJ2-1	-	TGCGCCAGCAGCTTGGGACAGGCCTTCTACAATGAGCAGTTCTTC	CASSLGQAFYNEQFF
TRBV5-1	15	-	TRBJ2-5	-	TGCGCCAGCAGCTCAGGCGGGGTCAGCCAAGAGACCCAGTACTTC	CASSSGGVSQETQYF